Each of the 5 T cell receptor beta chains below was sequenced from the same sample in a study of blood T cell repertoires in COVID-19 (dated by TCRdb to 2019 to 2021). The library was produced with the immunoSEQ multiplex PCR assay. This is the immuneACCESS table as TCRdb keeps it, with only in-frame sequences that have V and J called. A part of the clones is gone; compared with another copy, unresolved V genes explain less than half, and the rest is unexplained. The sample contains 200,000 to 250,000 clones, 82% of them found a single time. Less than 15% of the sample comes from the top ten. The source material was peripheral blood. These receptors originate from a woman aged 40 to 50 with acute or convalescent COVID-19.

The V call is TRBV9, the J call TRBJ2-3; 7 bases fit TRBD2. Germline V CDR1 and CDR2: SGDLS, YYNGEE. The CDR3 extends over 16 amino acids. J gave up 4 bases and V 4 bases, and 12 bases lay outside the gene matches. CDR3 region: CASSPSRGSWSDTQYF. As DNA, the CDR3 is TGTGCCAGCAGCCCCTCGCGCGGGAGTTGGTCAGATACGCAGTATTTT.

The chain joins TRBV10-3 to TRBJ2-3, with D perhaps matching TRBD2 (5 bases). From germline, CDR1 is ENHRY and CDR2 SYGVKD. Trimming shortened V by 3 bases and J by 0 bases, and 7 bases separated the two germline ends. This CDR3 is 14 amino acids long. The CDR3 coding sequence is TGTGCCATCAGTGATTGGAGGAGCACAGATACGCAGTATTTT. This codes for CAISDWRSTDTQYF.

The rearrangement links TRBV3-1 (or the pseudogene TRBV3-2) to TRBJ2-1; 11 bases line up with TRBD2. The CDR3 runs to 16 residues. V gave up 3 bases and J gave up 3 bases; unmatched junction bases: 4. CDR1 and CDR2 (germline): LGHDT, YNNKEL (reference sequence). The DNA for the CDR3 is TGTGCCAGCAGCCACACCCTAGCGGGGGGCTACAATGAGCAGTTCTTC. Its translation: CASSHTLAGGYNEQFF.

The V call is TRBV11-3, the J call TRBJ1-6, with D tentatively TRBD1 (5 bases). The CDR3 covers 13 residues. In germline, CDR1 is SGHNT, CDR2 YENEEA. Between the trimmed V and J ends, which lost 5 bases and 10 bases, there was a span of 12 bases. This chain's CDR3 is CASSQGVGSPLHF. DNA for the CDR3: TGTGCCAGCAGCCAAGGGGTTGGGTCACCCCTCCACTTT.

This chain connects TRBV6-2 or TRBV6-3 to TRBJ2-3, with 13 positions matching TRBD2. From germline, CDR1 is MNHEY and CDR2 SVGEGT. The length of the CDR3 is 19 residues. V lost 0 bases, J lost 6 bases, and 12 bases stayed unmatched. The CDR3 is CASSYSIRTSGGPRDTQYF. The CDR3 DNA reads as TGTGCCAGCAGTTACTCGATAAGGACTAGCGGGGGCCCCCGGGATACGCAGTATTTT.